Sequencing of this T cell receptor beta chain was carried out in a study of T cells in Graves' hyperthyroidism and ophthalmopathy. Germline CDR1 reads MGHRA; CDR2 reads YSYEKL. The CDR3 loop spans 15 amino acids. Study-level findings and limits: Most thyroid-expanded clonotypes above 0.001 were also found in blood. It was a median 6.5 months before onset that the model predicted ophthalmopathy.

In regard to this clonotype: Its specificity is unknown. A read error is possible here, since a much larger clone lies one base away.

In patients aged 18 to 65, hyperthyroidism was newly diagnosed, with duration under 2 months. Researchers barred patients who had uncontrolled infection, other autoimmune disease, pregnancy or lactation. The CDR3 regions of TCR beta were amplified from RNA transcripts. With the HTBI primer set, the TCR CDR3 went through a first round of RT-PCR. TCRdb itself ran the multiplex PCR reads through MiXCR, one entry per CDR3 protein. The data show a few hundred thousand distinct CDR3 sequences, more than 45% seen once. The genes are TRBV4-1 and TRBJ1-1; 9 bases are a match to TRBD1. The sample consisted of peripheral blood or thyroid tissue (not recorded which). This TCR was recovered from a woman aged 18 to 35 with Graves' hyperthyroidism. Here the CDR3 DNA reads TGCACCAGCAGCCAAGCCGGGACAGGGACCACTGAAGCTTTCTTT. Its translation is CTSSQAGTGTTEAFF.